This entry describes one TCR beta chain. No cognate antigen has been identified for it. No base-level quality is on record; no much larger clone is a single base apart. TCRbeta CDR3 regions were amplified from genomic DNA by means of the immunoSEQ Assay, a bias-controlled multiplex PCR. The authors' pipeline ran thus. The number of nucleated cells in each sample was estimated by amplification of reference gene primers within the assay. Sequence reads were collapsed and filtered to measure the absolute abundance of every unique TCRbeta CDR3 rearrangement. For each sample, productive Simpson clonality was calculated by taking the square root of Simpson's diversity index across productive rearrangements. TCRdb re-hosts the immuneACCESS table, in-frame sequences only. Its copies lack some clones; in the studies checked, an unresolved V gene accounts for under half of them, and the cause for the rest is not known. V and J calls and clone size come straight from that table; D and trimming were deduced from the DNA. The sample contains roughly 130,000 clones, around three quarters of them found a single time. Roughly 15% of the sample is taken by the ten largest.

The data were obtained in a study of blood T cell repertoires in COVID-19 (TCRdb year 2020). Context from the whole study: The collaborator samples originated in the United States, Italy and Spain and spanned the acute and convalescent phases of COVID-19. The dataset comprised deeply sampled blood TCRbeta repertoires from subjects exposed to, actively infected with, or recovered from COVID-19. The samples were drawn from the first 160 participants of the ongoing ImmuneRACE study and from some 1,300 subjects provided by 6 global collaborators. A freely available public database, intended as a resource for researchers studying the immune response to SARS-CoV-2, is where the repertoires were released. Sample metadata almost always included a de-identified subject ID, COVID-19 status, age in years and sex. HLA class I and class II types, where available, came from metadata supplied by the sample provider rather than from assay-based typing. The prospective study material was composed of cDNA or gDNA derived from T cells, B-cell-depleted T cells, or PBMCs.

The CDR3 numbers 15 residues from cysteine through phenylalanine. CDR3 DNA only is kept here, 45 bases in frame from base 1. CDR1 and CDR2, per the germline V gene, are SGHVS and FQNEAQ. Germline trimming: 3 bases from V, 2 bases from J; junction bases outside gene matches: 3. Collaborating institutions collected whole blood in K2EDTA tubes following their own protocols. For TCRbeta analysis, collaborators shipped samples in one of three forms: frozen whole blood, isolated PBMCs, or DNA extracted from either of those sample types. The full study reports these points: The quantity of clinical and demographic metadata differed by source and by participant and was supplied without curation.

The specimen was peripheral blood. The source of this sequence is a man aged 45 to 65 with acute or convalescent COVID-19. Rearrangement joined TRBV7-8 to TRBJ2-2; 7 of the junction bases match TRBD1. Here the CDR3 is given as CASSLYRGNTGELFF. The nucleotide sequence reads TGTGCCAGCAGCTTGTACAGGGGAAACACCGGGGAGCTGTTTTTT.